The present entry profiles one T cell receptor beta chain with its context. The CDR3 is 13 amino acids. V shed 3 bases and J 5 bases; nucleotides not matched to a gene: 2. Germline V gives CDR1 SGHRS, CDR2 YFSETQ. In each sample, 1-10 million cryopreserved PBMC were present before DNA extraction. This was the immunoSEQ v3.0 assay at survey level. TCRdb's copy holds only in-frame clones and misses some; the assay was immunoSEQ multiplex PCR. Of tens of thousands of clones in the sample, around 82% were seen once. The data were obtained in a study of long-term antiretroviral therapy in people with HIV. At the level of the study: Samples collected earliest predate the 2015 immediate-ART recommendation by about a decade.

The chain employs TRBV5-1 and TRBJ2-5; 9 positions agree with TRBD1. The specimen was unsorted PBMCs, collected around 2.5 years after starting antiretroviral therapy. The clonotype comes from a man aged 40-49 years with HIV. The CDR3 loop is CASSWGQGETQYF. The DNA for the CDR3 is TGCGCCAGCAGCTGGGGACAGGGTGAGACCCAGTACTTC.